Below, 20 T cell receptor beta chains from the same sample are listed, as sequenced in a study of T cell repertoires in cytomegalovirus infection. Antigen specificity for these receptors is unknown. TCRdb re-derived calls from the reads in MiXCR, one entry per CDR3 protein. The sample yields about 920,000 distinct CDR3 sequences, around 30% seen once. The specimen comprised cultured CD8+ T cells from PBMCs, sampled from culture after CMV antigen stimulation. Source of these receptors: a human donor in good health (CMV status not recorded). Some clones in this sample may be carry-over from other donors' samples.

V and J are TRBV11-3 and TRBJ2-3; the match to TRBD2 covers 10 bases. The CDR3 is 18 amino acids. The germline V gene encodes CDR1 SGHNT and CDR2 YENEEA. Germline trimming cut 3 bases from V and 0 bases from J; bases unmatched to any gene: 9. CDR3 protein: CASSFGSGGSFSTDTQYF. The CDR3 DNA is TGTGCCAGCAGCTTCGGTAGCGGGGGGAGTTTTAGCACAGATACGCAGTATTTT. Together with reference TRBV11-3 and TRBJ2-3, the CDR3 gives the full variable domain: EAGVVQSPRYKIIEKKQPVAFWCNPISGHNTLYWYLQNLGQGPELLIRYENEEAVDDSQLPKDRFSAERLKGVDSTLKIQPAELGDSAVYLCASSFGSGGSFSTDTQYFGPGTRLTVL.

Only one count was recorded for this clonotype. The rearrangement joins TRBV19 to TRBJ1-1; D remains unclear. Trimming shortened V by 4 bases and J by 7 bases, and 10 bases separated the two germline ends. The CDR3 loop spans 12 amino acids. Germline assignment: CDR1 LNHDA and CDR2 SQIVND (reference sequence). In DNA form, the CDR3 reads TGTGCCAGTAGTACCCGACACGATGAAGCTTTCTTT. Protein product: CASSTRHDEAFF.

The CDR3 spells CASSLGWGLTDTQYF. The CDR3 region has the DNA TGTGCCAGCAGCTTAGGTTGGGGGCTCACAGATACGCAGTATTTT. V gene TRBV7-2 combines with J gene TRBJ2-3; perhaps TRBD1 as D (6 bases). CDR1 is SGHTA, CDR2 FQGNSA, per germline. There are 15 residues in the CDR3. The germline V and J ends were trimmed by 1 base and 2 bases, with 10 bases remaining between them.

This clonotype was seen more than once but under ten times. The rearrangement joins TRBV5-1 to TRBJ1-6; tentative D call: TRBD1 (5 bases). CDR3 length: 15 amino acids. Germline assignment: CDR1 SGHRS and CDR2 YFSETQ. The V end lost 2 bases, the J end lost 7 bases, and 13 bases lay between the germline ends. In DNA, the CDR3 is TGCGCCAGCAGCTTTGGGGGGAGTTTAAATTCACCCCTCCACTTT. Its translation is CASSFGGSLNSPLHF.

This clonotype was seen a few times. This chain links TRBV7-9 with TRBJ2-5; D gene ambiguous. CDR1 and CDR2 from the germline V gene are SEHNR and FQNEAQ (reference sequence). The length of the CDR3 is 16 residues. Trimming left V 0 bases short and J 2 bases short, with 13 bases between. The CDR3 loop reads CASSLADLGRQETQYF. The CDR3 region has the DNA TGTGCCAGCAGCTTAGCAGACTTAGGCAGGCAAGAGACCCAGTACTTC. The full variable domain, its missing parts supplied by reference TRBV7-9 and TRBJ2-5, is DTGVSQNPRHKITKRGQNVTFRCDPISEHNRLYWYRQTLGQGPEFLTYFQNEAQLEKSRLLSDRFSAERPKGSFSTLEIQRTEQGDSAMYLCASSLADLGRQETQYFGPGTRLLVL.

The V and J genes are TRBV18 and TRBJ1-1; no firm D call. CDR3 length: 20 residues. Per germline, CDR1 KGHSH and CDR2 LQKENI. Trimming removed 0 bases from V and 0 bases from J, with 23 bases in between. In DNA, the CDR3 is TGTGCCAGCTCACCACCGGTAGTGATCACGCTGGGGATCATGAACACTGAAGCTTTCTTT. Its protein is CASSPPVVITLGIMNTEAFF.

This chain connects TRBV19 to TRBJ1-1, with a possible D match to TRBD1 (6 bases). The CDR3 runs 15 residues. Germline CDR1 and CDR2: LNHDA and SQIVND (reference sequence). The V gene lost 6 bases and the J gene lost 0 bases, with 14 bases spanning the gap. The CDR3 DNA reads TGTGCCAGTAGCCCGGCTACAGGGATGAACACTGAAGCTTTCTTT. Protein product: CASSPATGMNTEAFF.

The gene calls are TRBV7-6 and TRBJ2-2; D gene ambiguous. This CDR3 spans 14 amino acids. In germline, CDR1 is SGHVS, CDR2 FNYEAQ. V lost 1 base and J 6 bases, leaving 9 bases between the germline ends. The CDR3 spells CASSLGAAAGELFF. The DNA of the CDR3 is TGTGCCAGCAGCTTAGGGGCCGCCGCCGGGGAGCTGTTTTTT.

This clonotype was picked up a small number of times. The chain links TRBV6-1 to TRBJ1-1; tentatively, D is TRBD1 (6 bases). Germline V gene lookup returns CDR1 MNHNS and CDR2 SASEGT. This CDR3 spans 14 amino acids. Trimming took 6 bases from V and 5 from J, leaving 16 bases between them. CDR3 in amino acids: CASRETGSSTEAFF. In DNA form, the CDR3 reads TGTGCCAGCAGGGAAACAGGGAGCTCTACTGAAGCTTTCTTT.

V is TRBV20-1 and J is TRBJ1-2; D gene uncertain. Deletions cut 6 bases from V and 3 bases from J, with 11 bases between. This CDR3 contains 12 residues. Per the germline V gene, CDR1 is DFQATT and CDR2 is SNEGSKA (reference sequence). In DNA form, the CDR3 reads TGCAGTGCGATAGTGAGCGACTATGGCTACACCTTC. It is translated as CSAIVSDYGYTF.

V and J are TRBV7-8 and TRBJ2-7, with 8 bases matching TRBD1. From germline, CDR1 is SGHVS and CDR2 FQNEAQ. Trimming removed 1 base from V and 5 bases from J; junction bases left unmatched: 10. The CDR3 has 16 amino acids. CDR3 protein: CASSLVGWTGIHEQYF. CDR3 DNA: TGTGCCAGCAGCTTAGTGGGGTGGACAGGGATCCACGAGCAGTACTTC.

This clonotype was detected many times. The chain couples TRBV12-3 or TRBV12-4 to TRBJ1-2; D remains unclear. Trimming left V 3 bases short and J 6 bases short, with 11 bases between. This CDR3 is 13 amino acids long. CDR3 bases: TGTGCCAGCAGTTTCGGGCAGCCAAATGGCTACACCTTC. This gives the protein CASSFGQPNGYTF.

This clonotype was counted a few times. The CDR3 bases are TGTGCCAGCAGTGAAGGGACAGGGGGCCGCAGCAATCAGCCCCAGCATTTT. This sequence encodes CASSEGTGGRSNQPQHF. The rearrangement uses TRBV2 and TRBJ1-5, with 11 bases matching TRBD1. Germline lookup yields CDR1 SNHLY and CDR2 FYNNEI. Losses at the gene ends were 1 base for V and 1 base for J; bases not matched to a gene: 3. The CDR3 has 17 residues.

V is TRBV12-3 or TRBV12-4 and J is TRBJ2-7, with a tentative D call TRBD1 (5 bases). V was cut by 6 bases and J by 3 bases, with 15 bases left in between. The CDR3 is 14 residues long. The CDR3 is CASSLIGQGYEQYF. In DNA, the CDR3 is TGTGCCAGCAGCCTCATTGGACAAGGCTACGAGCAGTACTTC.

The chain has TRBV12-3 or TRBV12-4 and TRBJ2-7, with 7 bases matching TRBD1. The CDR3 is made up of 12 amino acids. For the CDR3, the DNA is TGTGCCAACAGTATTTTGGGACAGCCCTGGTACGTC. This encodes CANSILGQPWYV.

V gene TRBV7-9 combines with J gene TRBJ2-7; D is ambiguous. The CDR3 spans 15 residues. Germline V gene sequence: CDR1 SEHNR, CDR2 FQNEAQ (reference sequence). With 4 bases removed from V and 2 bases from J, the gap between germline ends came to 15 bases. CDR3 in amino acids: CASSSLQQLAYEQYV. The CDR3 DNA follows: TGTGCCAGCAGCTCATTACAGCAGCTAGCCTACGAGCAGTACGTC.

The chain is built from TRBV19 and TRBJ1-2; no firm D call. This CDR3 has 13 amino acids. Germline V gene data show CDR1 as LNHDA and CDR2 as SQIVND (reference sequence). V gave up 6 bases and J gave up 3 bases, with 11 bases separating them. The chain's CDR3 is CASSRGVYYGYTF. The CDR3 bases are TGTGCCAGTAGCCGCGGGGTATACTATGGCTACACCTTC.

The chain employs TRBV6-5 and TRBJ2-5; TRBD2 matches at 8 bases. CDR3 length: 16 amino acids. Germline values: CDR1 MNHEY, CDR2 SVGAGI. The V and J ends lost 6 bases and 5 bases, in that order; junction bases with no gene match: 14. The CDR3 region is CASSPAQAGAGETQYF. CDR3 DNA: TGTGCCAGCAGCCCGGCTCAAGCGGGGGCTGGGGAGACCCAGTACTTC.

Many counts were recorded for this clonotype. The chain links TRBV7-6 to TRBJ1-1; D is undetermined. Germline V gene data show CDR1 as SGHVS and CDR2 as FNYEAQ. The germline V and J ends were trimmed by 5 bases and 6 bases, with 13 bases remaining between them. The CDR3 sequence is 13 residues long. DNA for the CDR3: TGTGCCAGCAGCCCTCGGGAGGGTCCTGAAGCTTTCTTT. As protein: CASSPREGPEAFF.

This clonotype is a singleton in its sample. V is TRBV10-3 and J is TRBJ1-1; unclear D gene. Germline V lookup: CDR1 ENHRY, CDR2 SYGVKD. This CDR3 comprises 13 residues. Trimming stripped 3 bases from V and 4 bases from J, with 9 bases between. In DNA, the CDR3 is TGTGCCATCAGTGAAGGAAAGGGCACTGAAGCTTTCTTT. Its protein is CAISEGKGTEAFF.